This T cell receptor (beta chain) was recorded in a study of blood T cell repertoires in COVID-19. Many counts were recorded for this clone. Using immunoSEQ multiplex PCR, the repertoire was profiled, and TCRdb retains in-frame clones only, with some absent. The sample records about 220,000 clones, roughly nine tenths being singletons. This CDR3 is built from 14 residues. V was clipped by 1 base and J by 1 base; unmatched bases: 0. Germline lookup yields CDR1 PRHDT and CDR2 FYEKMQ (reference sequence). The receptor was isolated from a woman in her late teens or twenties in a cohort exposed to, infected with or recovered from COVID-19 (not recorded which). Material for sequencing was PBMCs or T cells enriched from blood (not recorded which). This sequence joins TRBV13 and TRBJ2-5; 7 bases match TRBD2. CDR3 DNA: TGTGCCAGCAGCTTAGCGGGGGGCCAAGAGACCCAGTACTTC. The encoded protein is CASSLAGGQETQYF. Full variable domain (outside the CDR3, taken from reference TRBV13 and TRBJ2-5): AAGVIQSPRHLIKEKRETATLKCYPIPRHDTVYWYQQGPGQDPQFLISFYEKMQSDKGSIPDRFSAQQFSDYHSELNMSSLELGDSALYFCASSLAGGQETQYFGPGTRLLVL.